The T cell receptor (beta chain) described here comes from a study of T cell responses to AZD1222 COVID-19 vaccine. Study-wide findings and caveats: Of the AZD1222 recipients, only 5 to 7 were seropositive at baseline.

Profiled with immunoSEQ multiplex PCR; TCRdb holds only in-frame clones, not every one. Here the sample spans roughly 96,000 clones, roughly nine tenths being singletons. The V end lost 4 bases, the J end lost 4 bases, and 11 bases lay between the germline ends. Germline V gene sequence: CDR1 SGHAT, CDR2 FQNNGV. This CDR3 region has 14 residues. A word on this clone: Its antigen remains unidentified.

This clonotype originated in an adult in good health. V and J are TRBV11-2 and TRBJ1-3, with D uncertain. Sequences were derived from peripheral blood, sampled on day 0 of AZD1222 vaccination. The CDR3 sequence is CASSSGLGGNTIYF. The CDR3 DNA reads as TGTGCCAGCAGCTCGGGCCTCGGGGGAAACACCATATATTTT. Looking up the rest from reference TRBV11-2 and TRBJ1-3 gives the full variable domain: EAGVAQSPRYKIIEKRQSVAFWCNPISGHATLYWYQQILGQGPKLLIQFQNNGVVDDSQLPKDRFSAERLKGVDSTLKIQPAKLEDSAVYLCASSSGLGGNTIYFGEGSWLTVV.